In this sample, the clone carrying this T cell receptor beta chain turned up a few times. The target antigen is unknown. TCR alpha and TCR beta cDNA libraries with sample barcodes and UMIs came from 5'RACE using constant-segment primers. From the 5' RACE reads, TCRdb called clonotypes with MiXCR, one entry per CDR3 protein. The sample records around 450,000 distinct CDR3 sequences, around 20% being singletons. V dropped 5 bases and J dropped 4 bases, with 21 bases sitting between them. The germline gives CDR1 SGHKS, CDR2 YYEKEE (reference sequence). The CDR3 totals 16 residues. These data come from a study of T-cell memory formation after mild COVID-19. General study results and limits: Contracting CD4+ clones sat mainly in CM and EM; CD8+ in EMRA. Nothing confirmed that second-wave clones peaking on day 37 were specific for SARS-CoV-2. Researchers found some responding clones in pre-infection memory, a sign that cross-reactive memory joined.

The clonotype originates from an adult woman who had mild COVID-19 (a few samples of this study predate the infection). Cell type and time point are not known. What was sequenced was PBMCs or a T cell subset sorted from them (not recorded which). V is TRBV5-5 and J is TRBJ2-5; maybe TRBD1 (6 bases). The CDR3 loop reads CASSRNYRVVGETQYF. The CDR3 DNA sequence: TGTGCCAGCAGTCGGAATTACAGGGTGGTTGGAGAGACCCAGTACTTC.